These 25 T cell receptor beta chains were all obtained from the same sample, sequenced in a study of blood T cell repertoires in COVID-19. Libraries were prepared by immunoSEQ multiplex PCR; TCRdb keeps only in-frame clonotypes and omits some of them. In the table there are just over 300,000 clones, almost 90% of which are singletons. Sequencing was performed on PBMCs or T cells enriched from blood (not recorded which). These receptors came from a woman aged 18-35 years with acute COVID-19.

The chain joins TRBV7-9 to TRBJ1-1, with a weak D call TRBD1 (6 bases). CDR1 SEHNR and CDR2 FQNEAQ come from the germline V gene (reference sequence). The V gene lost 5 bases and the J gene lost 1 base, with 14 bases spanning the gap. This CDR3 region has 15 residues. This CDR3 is CASSEQGPGNTEAFF. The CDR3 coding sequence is TGTGCCAGCAGCGAACAGGGACCCGGGAACACTGAAGCTTTCTTT.

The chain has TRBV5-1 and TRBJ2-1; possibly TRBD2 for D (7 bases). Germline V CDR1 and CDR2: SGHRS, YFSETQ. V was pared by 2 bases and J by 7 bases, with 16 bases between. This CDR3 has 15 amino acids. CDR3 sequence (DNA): TGCGCCAGCAGCTTCGGCGGGAGAGGGGGAAATGAGCAGTTCTTC. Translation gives CASSFGGRGGNEQFF.

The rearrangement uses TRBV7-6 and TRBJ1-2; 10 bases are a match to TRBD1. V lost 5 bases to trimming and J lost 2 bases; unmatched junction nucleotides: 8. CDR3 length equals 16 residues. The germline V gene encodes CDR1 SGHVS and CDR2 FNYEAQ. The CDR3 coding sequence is TGTGCCAGCAGCCCCGTCCCGGGACAGGGGAACTATGGCTACACCTTC. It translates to CASSPVPGQGNYGYTF. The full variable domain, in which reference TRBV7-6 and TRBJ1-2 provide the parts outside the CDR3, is GAGVSQSPRYKVTKRGQDVALRCDPISGHVSLYWYRQALGQGPEFLTYFNYEAQQDKSGLPNDRFSAERPEGSISTLTIQRTEQRDSAMYRCASSPVPGQGNYGYTFGSGTRLTVV.

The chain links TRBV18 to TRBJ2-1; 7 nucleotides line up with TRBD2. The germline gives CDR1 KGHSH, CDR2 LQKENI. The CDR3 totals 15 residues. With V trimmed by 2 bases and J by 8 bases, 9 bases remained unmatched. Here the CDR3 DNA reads TGTGCCAGCTCACCAGGGGCGGGAGTCGGGGATGAGCAGTTCTTC. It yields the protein CASSPGAGVGDEQFF.

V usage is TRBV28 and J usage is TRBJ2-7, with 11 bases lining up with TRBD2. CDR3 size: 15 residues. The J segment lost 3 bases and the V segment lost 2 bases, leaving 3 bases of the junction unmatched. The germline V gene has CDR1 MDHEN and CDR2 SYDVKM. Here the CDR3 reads CASSLPGTSGYEQYF. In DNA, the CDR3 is TGTGCCAGCAGTTTACCTGGGACTAGCGGCTACGAGCAGTACTTC.

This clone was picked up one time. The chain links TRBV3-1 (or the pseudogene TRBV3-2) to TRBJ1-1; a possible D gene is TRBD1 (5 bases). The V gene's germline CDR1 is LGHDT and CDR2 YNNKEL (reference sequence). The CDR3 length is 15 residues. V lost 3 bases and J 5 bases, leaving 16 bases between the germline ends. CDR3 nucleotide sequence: TGTGCCAGCAGCCAGGGACTACCGACCGTTACTGAAGCTTTCTTT. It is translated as CASSQGLPTVTEAFF.

The CDR3 DNA reads as TGTGCCAGCAGTCCCGGAGGGCCGACAGATACGCAGTATTTT. Protein sequence: CASSPGGPTDTQYF. The chain combines TRBV6-5 with TRBJ2-3; D is possibly TRBD2 (6 bases). Trimming cost V 5 bases and J 3 bases, with 12 bases left between them. The CDR3 has 14 residues. Per germline, CDR1 MNHEY and CDR2 SVGAGI.

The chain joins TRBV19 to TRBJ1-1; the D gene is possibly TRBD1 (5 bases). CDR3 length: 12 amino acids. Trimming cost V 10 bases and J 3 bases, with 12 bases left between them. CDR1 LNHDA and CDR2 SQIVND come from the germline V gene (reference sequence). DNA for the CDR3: TGTGCCACCAGGATAGGGGACACTGAAGCTTTCTTT. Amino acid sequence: CATRIGDTEAFF.

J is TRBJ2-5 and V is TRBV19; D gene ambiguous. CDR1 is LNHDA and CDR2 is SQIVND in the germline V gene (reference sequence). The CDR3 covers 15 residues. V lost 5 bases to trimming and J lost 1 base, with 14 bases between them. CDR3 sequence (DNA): TGTGCCAGTAGTCTAAACGAGAATTTCCAAGAGACCCAGTACTTC. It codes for CASSLNENFQETQYF.

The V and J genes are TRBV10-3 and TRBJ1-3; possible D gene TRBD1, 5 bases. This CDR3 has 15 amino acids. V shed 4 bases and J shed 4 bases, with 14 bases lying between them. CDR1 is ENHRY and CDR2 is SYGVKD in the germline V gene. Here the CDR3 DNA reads TGTGCCATCAGTGTCGGGGGGTCTATAGGAAACACCATATATTTT. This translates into CAISVGGSIGNTIYF.

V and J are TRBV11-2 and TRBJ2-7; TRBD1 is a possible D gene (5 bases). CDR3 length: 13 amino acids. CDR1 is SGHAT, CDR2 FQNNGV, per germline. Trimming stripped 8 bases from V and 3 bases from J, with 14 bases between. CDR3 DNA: TGTGCCAGCGGCAGGGAACCCGACTACGAGCAGTACTTC. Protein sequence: CASGREPDYEQYF.

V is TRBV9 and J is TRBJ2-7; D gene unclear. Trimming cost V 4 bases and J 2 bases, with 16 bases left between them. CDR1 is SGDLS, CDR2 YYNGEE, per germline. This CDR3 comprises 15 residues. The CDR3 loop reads CASSTAAFATYEQYF. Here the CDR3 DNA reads TGTGCCAGCAGCACTGCTGCCTTCGCGACCTACGAGCAGTACTTC.

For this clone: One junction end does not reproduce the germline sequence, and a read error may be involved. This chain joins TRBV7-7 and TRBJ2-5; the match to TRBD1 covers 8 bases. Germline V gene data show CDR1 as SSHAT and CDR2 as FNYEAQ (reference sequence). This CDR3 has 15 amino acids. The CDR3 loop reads CASSFGQGPQETQYF. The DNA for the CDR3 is TGTGCTAGCAGCTTTGGACAGGGACCCCAAGAGACCCAGTACTTC. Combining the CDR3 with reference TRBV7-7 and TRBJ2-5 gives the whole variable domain GAGVSQSPRYKVTKRGQDVTLRCDPISSHATLYWYQQALGQGPEFLTYFNYEAQPDKSGLPSDRFSAERPEGSISTLTIQRTEQRDSAMYRCASSFGQGPQETQYFGPGTRLLVL.

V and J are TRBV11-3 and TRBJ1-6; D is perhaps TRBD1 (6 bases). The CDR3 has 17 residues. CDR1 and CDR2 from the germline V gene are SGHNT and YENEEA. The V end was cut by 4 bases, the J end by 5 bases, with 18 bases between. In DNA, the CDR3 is TGTGCCAGCAGCTCCTTTCTGACAGGATCCGATAATTCACCCCTCCACTTT. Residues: CASSSFLTGSDNSPLHF.

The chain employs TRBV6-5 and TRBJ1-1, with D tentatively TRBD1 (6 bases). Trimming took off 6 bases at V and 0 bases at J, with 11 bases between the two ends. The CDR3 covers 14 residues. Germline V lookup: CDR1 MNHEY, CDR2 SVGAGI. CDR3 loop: CASRAGVMNTEAFF. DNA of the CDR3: TGTGCCAGCAGGGCAGGGGTAATGAACACTGAAGCTTTCTTT.

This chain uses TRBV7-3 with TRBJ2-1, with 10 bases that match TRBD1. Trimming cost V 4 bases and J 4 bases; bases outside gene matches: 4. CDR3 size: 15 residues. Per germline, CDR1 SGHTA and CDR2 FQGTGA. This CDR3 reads CASSSVGQGYNEQFF. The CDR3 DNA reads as TGTGCCAGCAGCTCCGTGGGACAGGGGTACAATGAGCAGTTCTTC.

CDR3 DNA: TGTGCCTATTCTCCCCGGACAGGCCCGCACACCATATATTTT. Encoded protein: CAYSPRTGPHTIYF. The chain couples TRBV2 to TRBJ1-3; 7 bases line up with TRBD1. Germline CDR1 reads SNHLY; CDR2 reads FYNNEI. V shed 11 bases and J 8 bases; nucleotides not matched to a gene: 15. The CDR3 totals 14 residues.

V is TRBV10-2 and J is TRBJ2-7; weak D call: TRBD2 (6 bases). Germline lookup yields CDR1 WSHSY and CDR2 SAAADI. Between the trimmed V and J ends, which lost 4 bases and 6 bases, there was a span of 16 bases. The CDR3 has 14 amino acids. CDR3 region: CASSGPLEGLEQYF. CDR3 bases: TGCGCCAGCAGTGGACCCCTGGAGGGGCTCGAGCAGTACTTC.

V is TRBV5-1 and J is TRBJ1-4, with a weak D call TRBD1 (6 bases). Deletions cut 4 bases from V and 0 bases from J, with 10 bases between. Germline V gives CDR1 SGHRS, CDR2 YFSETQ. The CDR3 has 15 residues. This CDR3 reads CASSPGTPTNEKLFF. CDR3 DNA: TGCGCCAGCAGCCCCGGGACACCAACTAATGAAAAACTGTTTTTT.

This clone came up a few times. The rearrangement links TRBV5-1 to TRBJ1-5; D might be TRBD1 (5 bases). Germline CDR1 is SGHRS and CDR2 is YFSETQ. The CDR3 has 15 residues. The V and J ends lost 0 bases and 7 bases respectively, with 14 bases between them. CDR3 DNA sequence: TGCGCCAGCAGCTTGGATCAGGGTCAGGGACAGCCCCAGCATTTT. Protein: CASSLDQGQGQPQHF.

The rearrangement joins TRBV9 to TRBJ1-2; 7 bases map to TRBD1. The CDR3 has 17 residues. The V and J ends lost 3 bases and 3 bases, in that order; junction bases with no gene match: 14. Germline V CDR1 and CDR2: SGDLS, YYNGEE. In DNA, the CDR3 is TGTGCCAGCAGCGAGGACTCCGGGACAGACCTCTACTATGGCTACACCTTC. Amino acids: CASSEDSGTDLYYGYTF.

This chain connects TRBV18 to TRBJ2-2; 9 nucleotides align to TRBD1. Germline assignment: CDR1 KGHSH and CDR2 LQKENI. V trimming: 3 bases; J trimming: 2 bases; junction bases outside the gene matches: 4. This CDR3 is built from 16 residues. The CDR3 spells CASSPPGQGNTGELFF. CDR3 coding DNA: TGTGCCAGCTCACCCCCGGGACAGGGCAACACCGGGGAGCTGTTTTTT. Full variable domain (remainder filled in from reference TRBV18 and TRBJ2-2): NAGVMQNPRHLVRRRGQEARLRCSPMKGHSHVYWYRQLPEEGLKFMVYLQKENIIDESGMPKERFSAEFPKEGPSILRIQQVVRGDSAAYFCASSPPGQGNTGELFFGEGSRLTVL.

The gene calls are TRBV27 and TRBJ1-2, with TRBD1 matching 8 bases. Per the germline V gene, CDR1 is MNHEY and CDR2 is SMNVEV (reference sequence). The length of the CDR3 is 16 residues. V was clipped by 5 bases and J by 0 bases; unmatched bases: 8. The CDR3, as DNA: TGTGCCAGCAGTCCCCGGACAGGGATAGCTAACTATGGCTACACCTTC. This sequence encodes CASSPRTGIANYGYTF.

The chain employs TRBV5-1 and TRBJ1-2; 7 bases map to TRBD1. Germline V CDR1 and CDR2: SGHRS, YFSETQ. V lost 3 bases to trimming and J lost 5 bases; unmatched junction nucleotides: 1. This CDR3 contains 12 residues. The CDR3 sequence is CASSSQGYGYTF. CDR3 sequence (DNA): TGCGCCAGCAGCTCACAGGGGTATGGCTACACCTTC.

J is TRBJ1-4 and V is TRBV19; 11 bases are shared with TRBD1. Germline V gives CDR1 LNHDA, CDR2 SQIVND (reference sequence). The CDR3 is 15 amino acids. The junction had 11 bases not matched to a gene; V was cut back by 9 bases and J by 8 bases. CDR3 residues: CASSGTGGIREKLFF. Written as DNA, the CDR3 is TGTGCCAGCTCCGGGACAGGGGGAATCAGGGAAAAACTGTTTTTT.